The clone carrying this TCR beta chain occurred a few times. Antigen unknown. These data are taken from a study of blood T cells in healthy people across ages. General study findings and limits: Getting older went along with TCR beta diversity per million T cells dropping roughly linearly. Long-lived donors had more naive CD4+ cells and higher diversity than aged donors.

Trimming removed 4 bases from V and 7 bases from J; junction bases left unmatched: 14. There are 18 residues in the CDR3. Germline V lookup: CDR1 MNHNS, CDR2 SASEGT. It was with a sample-barcoded 5' primer and a J-beta primer mix that a second PCR of roughly 7 to 12 cycles was run. Every molecule of cDNA carried a tag from a template-switch adaptor with 12 random nucleotides. CDR3-containing paired-end reads numbered at least 2.5 million in each sample. Each CDR3 protein is one row after TCRdb ran MiXCR on the 5' RACE reads. The sample has around 900,000 distinct CDR3 sequences; more than 25% are singletons.

The sample consisted of blood. This clonotype originated in a woman of 80 years or more in good health. V and J are TRBV6-1 and TRBJ2-4, with 12 bases lining up with TRBD1. The CDR3 reads CASSVRFTGQGAMNIQYF. In DNA form, the CDR3 reads TGTGCCAGCAGTGTCCGGTTTACGGGACAGGGGGCTATGAACATTCAGTACTTC.